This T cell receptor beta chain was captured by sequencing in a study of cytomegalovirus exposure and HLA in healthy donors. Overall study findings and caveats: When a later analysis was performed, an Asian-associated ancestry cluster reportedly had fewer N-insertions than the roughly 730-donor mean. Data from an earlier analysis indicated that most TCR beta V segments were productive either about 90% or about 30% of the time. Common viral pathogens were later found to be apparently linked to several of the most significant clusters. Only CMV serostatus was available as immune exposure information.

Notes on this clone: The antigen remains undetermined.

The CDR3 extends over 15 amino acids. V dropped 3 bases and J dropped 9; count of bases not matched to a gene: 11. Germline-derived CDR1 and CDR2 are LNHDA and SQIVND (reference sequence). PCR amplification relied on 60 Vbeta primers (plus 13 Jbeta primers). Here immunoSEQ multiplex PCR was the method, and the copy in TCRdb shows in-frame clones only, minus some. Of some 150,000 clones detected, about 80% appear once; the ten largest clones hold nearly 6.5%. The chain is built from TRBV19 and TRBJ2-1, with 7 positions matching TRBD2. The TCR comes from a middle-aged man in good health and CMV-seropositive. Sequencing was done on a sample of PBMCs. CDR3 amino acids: CASSISGGGSTEQFF. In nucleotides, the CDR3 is TGTGCCAGTAGTATTTCTGGTGGCGGGAGCACTGAGCAGTTCTTC.